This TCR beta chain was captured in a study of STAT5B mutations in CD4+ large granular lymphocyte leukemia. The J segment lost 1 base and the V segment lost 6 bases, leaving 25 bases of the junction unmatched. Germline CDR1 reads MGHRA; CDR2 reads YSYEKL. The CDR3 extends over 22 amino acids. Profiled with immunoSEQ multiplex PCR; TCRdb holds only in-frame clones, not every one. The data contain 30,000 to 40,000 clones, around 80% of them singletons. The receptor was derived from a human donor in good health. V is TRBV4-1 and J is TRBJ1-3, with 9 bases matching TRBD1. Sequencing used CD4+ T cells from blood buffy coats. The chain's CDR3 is CASSHHPASPPPGQGSGNTIYF. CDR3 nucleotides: TGCGCCAGCAGTCATCATCCCGCCAGCCCACCACCGGGACAGGGTTCTGGAAACACCATATATTTT.